Here is one TCR beta chain with its context. This entry is derived from a study of blood T cell repertoires in COVID-19. The CDR3 is 15 residues long. Germline V gene lookup returns CDR1 MNHNY and CDR2 SVGAGI (reference sequence). V was pared by 7 bases and J by 6 bases, with 18 bases between. Assay: immunoSEQ multiplex PCR; the TCRdb copy retains only in-frame clones and omits some. Among 250,000 to 350,000 clones listed, 70% to 85% were seen once. The sequence was collected from a human donor with COVID-19, enrolled during active disease. The donor label of this sample is uncertain. Sequenced: peripheral blood. The J gene is TRBJ2-2, the V gene TRBV6-6; D is perhaps TRBD1 (5 bases). In nucleotides, the CDR3 is TGTGCCAGCACCGACGCTCAGGGTAAAGCCGGGGAGCTGTTTTTT. It translates to CASTDAQGKAGELFF.